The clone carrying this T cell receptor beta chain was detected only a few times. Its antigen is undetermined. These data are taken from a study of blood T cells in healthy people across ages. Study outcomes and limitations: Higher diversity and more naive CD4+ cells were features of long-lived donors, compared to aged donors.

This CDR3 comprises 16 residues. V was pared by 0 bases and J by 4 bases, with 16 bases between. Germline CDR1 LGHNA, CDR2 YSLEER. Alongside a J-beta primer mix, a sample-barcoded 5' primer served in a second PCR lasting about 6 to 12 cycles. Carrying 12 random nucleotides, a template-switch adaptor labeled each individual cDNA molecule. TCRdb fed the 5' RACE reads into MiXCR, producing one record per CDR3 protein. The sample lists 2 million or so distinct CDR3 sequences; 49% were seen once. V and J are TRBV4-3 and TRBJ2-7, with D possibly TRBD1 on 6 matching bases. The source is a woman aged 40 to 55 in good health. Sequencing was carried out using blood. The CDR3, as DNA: TGCGCCAGCAGCCAAGATATAGGGATAGGGGGATACGAGCAGTACTTC. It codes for CASSQDIGIGGYEQYF.